This T cell receptor beta chain was recorded in a study of regulatory T cells in long-lasting Graves disease listed by TCRdb under 2021. General notes on the study: Persistent Graves' disease was defined as antithyroid drug treatment for over 5 years with persistently positive TSH receptor autoantibodies. On average, persistent Graves' disease patients in the clinical cohort had been on antithyroid drugs for around ten years. The study was registered as a clinical trial and conducted in China. Peripheral blood TCR sequencing and RNA sequencing compared persistent Graves' disease patients with newly diagnosed Graves' disease patients. A total of approximately 35 samples underwent TCR sequencing: about 13 from persistent and some 20 from newly diagnosed Graves' disease patients.

This clonotype appeared a few times. The specificity of this receptor is unknown. No base qualities exist here, and no much larger clone lies one base off it. The CDR3 runs 16 amino acids, cysteine and phenylalanine included. Only the CDR3 portion is preserved as DNA: 48 bases, with reading frame beginning at the first base. V lost 4 bases and J lost 9 bases, and the count of bases not matched to a germline gene is 10. CDR1 and CDR2 (WNHNN, SYGVQD) derive from the germline V gene (reference sequence). Reading the label with the study, this specimen's time point is: persistent/refractory GD, antithyroid drugs over 5 years with positive TRAb. RNA was extracted from PBMCs in TRIzol for both TCR sequencing and RNA sequencing. The diagnosis of Graves' disease was made according to American Thyroid Association guidelines. Patients for the study were recruited at an endocrinology department in Xi'an, China. From each patient, 7.5 to 9.5 milliliters of peripheral blood was collected into an EDTA anticoagulant tube. Ficoll Paque Plus density gradient separation was used to isolate PBMCs, and no further T cell sorting was performed. An Agilent 2100 Bioanalyzer and agarose gel were used to check RNA quality, and a NanoDrop 2000 was used to measure RNA concentration.

The paper's findings and limits, for the study overall: TRBV28, TRBJ1-2 and TRBJ2-5 were preferentially used in persistent disease, while TRBV20-1 and TRBJ2-1 were favored in newly diagnosed disease. Patients with persistent disease shared more public clonotypes (fewer than 3,000) than newly diagnosed patients did (more than 900). Compared with newly diagnosed patients, persistent Graves' disease patients had lower TCR Shannon entropy and fewer highly expanded clones, which suggests clonal expansion. Only peripheral blood was studied, because thyroid tissue, the primary lesion, was inaccessible. The authors noted that the small sample size was a limitation that may lower accuracy. Sequencing and analysis were restricted to the TCR beta chain.

The library came from multiplex PCR. The run used an Illumina HiSeq 4000. TCR beta libraries were built with iRepertoire HTBI primers and Arm-PCR amplification of CDR3 regions. Before sequencing, the PCR products went through gel purification. The authors' pipeline ran thus. A total of under 80 TRBV and some 13 TRBJ segments were identified across samples and were used for gene usage analysis of CDR3 amino acid clonotypes. COPE and FqMerger were used to merge filtered high-quality paired reads into contigs. BLAST was used to align contigs to IMGT TRBV, TRBD and TRBJ reference genes, and CDR3 was defined according to IMGT. Any clonotype with a frequency above 0.1% was counted as a highly expanded clone. Shannon entropy was used to measure repertoire diversity, and the Gini coefficient was used to measure V-J evenness. A clonotype was considered public if more than one individual shared it. TCRdb took the public reads, trimmed them with fastp at Q25, ran MiXCR for clone calling and kept in-frame beta chains. One record per CDR3 amino acid sequence lists the most common genes and DNA. The V and J calls were determined by TCRdb, not by the authors. The sample contains some 370,000 distinct CDR3 sequences, roughly 20% of them found a single time. Together, the top ten hold roughly 20% of the sample.

The source is a female donor with Graves disease. This specimen was peripheral blood mononuclear cells (PBMCs), taken when the disease was refractory, from a patient treated with antithyroid drugs. Recombination connected TRBV10-1 to TRBJ2-1; TRBD2 aligns with 12 central bases. CDR3 region: CASSGWTSGNPFEQFF. The bases read TGCGCCAGCAGTGGATGGACTAGCGGGAATCCATTTGAGCAGTTCTTC.